Listed here are 31 T cell receptor beta chains from one sample, sequenced in a study of CXCR3-negative and CXCR3-positive naive CD8 T cells (dated by TCRdb to between 2017 and 2020). Overall study results and their limits: Compared with CXCR3-negative naive cells, CXCR3-positive naive cells had TRB CDR3s with higher hydrophobicity (lower Kidera factor 4), lower energy, and higher strength and volume indices.

Antigens of these TCRs are unknown. TCRdb records NextSeq 550 as the sequencer. The Human TCR Profiling Kit (MiLaboratory) was used to prepare UMI-labeled 5' RACE TRB cDNA libraries. One entry per CDR3 protein sequence results from the TCRdb reprocessing of the reads, with DNA left out. The sample table records 84,000 or so distinct CDR3 sequences. The top ten clones comprise roughly 0.62% of the sample. The sequencing sample was made of naive CXCR3+ CD8+ T cells from blood. The cell subset or site tag for this specimen amounts to: CD45RO-CCR7+CD27+CD95- naive CD8+ T cells expressing CXCR3 (TNR3+). Every receptor here comes from a human donor in good health. Some clones in this sample may be carry-over from other donors' samples.

The chain links TRBV3-1 to TRBJ2-6. Per germline, CDR1 LGHDT and CDR2 YNNKEL (reference sequence). This CDR3 region has 15 residues. This chain's CDR3 is CASSQEYSGANVLTF.

This chain uses TRBV5-5 with TRBJ2-1; lacking DNA, the TRBD2 call made by TCRdb goes unchecked. Looked up from germline, CDR1 is SGHKS and CDR2 is YYEKEE (reference sequence). This CDR3 comprises 12 residues. CDR3: CASSLGPWEQFF.

The chain is built from TRBV3-1 and TRBJ1-4. The germline CDR1 and CDR2 sequences are LGHDT and YNNKEL (reference sequence). This CDR3 is built from 13 residues. CDR3: CASTPNPREKLFF. The whole variable domain, filled in from reference TRBV3-1 and TRBJ1-4, reads DTAVSQTPKYLVTQMGNDKSIKCEQNLGHDTMYWYKQDSKKFLKIMFSYNNKELIINETVPNRFSPKSPDKAHLNLHINSLELGDSAVYFCASTPNPREKLFFGSGTQLSVL.

V and J are TRBV9 and TRBJ2-7; without DNA, the TCRdb call of TRBD1 cannot be checked. This CDR3 has 12 amino acids. The germline gives CDR1 SGDLS, CDR2 YYNGEE. The CDR3 region is CASSATGDEQYF.

The chain has TRBV12-5 and TRBJ2-3; the D call from TCRdb, TRBD1, cannot be confirmed without DNA. Germline values: CDR1 LGHNT, CDR2 FRNRAP. The CDR3 is 16 residues long. CDR3 amino acids: CASGFSTDRMGDTQYF.

The chain joins TRBV20-1 to TRBJ2-2; lacking DNA, the TRBD1 call made by TCRdb goes unchecked. This CDR3 region has 14 residues. Per the germline V gene, CDR1 is DFQATT and CDR2 is SNEGSKA (reference sequence). This CDR3 reads CSARLRGGPGELFF.

The chain carries TRBV14 and TRBJ2-2. The length of the CDR3 is 17 residues. CDR1 and CDR2 from the germline V gene are SGHDN and FVKESK. CDR3 sequence reads: CASSQDPGVAMTGELFF.

V is TRBV29-1 and J is TRBJ1-1. This CDR3 has 12 amino acids. The germline V gene encodes CDR1 SQVTM and CDR2 ANQGSEA. The CDR3 loop reads CSVRQEKIEAFF.

The chain carries TRBV29-1 and TRBJ2-3; TCRdb picks TRBD1, but there is no DNA to check that call. Germline-derived CDR1 and CDR2 are SQVTM and ANQGSEA. The CDR3 contains 13 residues. The CDR3 region is CSVVPGTTDTQYF.

The rearrangement joins TRBV6-2 or TRBV6-3 to TRBJ2-1; TCRdb gives TRBD1 as the D gene, but with no DNA this cannot be confirmed. The germline V gene has CDR1 MNHEY and CDR2 SVGEGT. This CDR3 is built from 15 residues. The CDR3 region is CASTPTDPVNNEQFF.

The chain employs TRBV13 and TRBJ2-3. This CDR3 has 13 residues. The germline V gene encodes CDR1 PRHDT and CDR2 FYEKMQ (reference sequence). The CDR3 sequence is CASSQDPERTQYF.

The chain uses TRBV6-5 and TRBJ2-6; without DNA, the TCRdb call of TRBD1 cannot be checked. CDR1 is MNHEY, CDR2 SVGAGI, per germline. The CDR3 loop spans 20 amino acids. CDR3: CASSYWDRDLFGSGANVLTF.

The chain has TRBV27 and TRBJ1-6. The germline V gene encodes CDR1 MNHEY and CDR2 SMNVEV (reference sequence). The CDR3 loop spans 14 amino acids. CDR3: CASSRSSYNSPLHF.

This CDR3 is CASGLLGQINQPQHF. The V gene is TRBV12-5, the J gene TRBJ1-5; the TCRdb call, TRBD1, lacks DNA for checking. The CDR3 is 15 amino acids. Germline CDR1 is LGHNT and CDR2 is FRNRAP. The full variable domain, its missing parts supplied by reference TRBV12-5 and TRBJ1-5, is DARVTQTPRHKVTEMGQEVTMRCQPILGHNTVFWYRQTMMQGLELLAYFRNRAPLDDSGMPKDRFSAEMPDATLATLKIQPSEPRDSAVYFCASGLLGQINQPQHFGDGTRLSIL.

The J gene is TRBJ2-7, the V gene TRBV30; TCRdb's D gene call, TRBD1, goes unchecked for lack of DNA. The V gene's germline CDR1 is GTSNPN and CDR2 SVGIG (reference sequence). CDR3 length: 16 residues. CDR3: CAWSTDGTDFSYEQYF.

This sequence joins TRBV11-3 and TRBJ2-1; TCRdb reports TRBD1, a call that lacks DNA to check it against. This CDR3 contains 14 residues. Germline lookup yields CDR1 SGHNT and CDR2 YENEEA. CDR3 in amino acids: CASSLGPGGHEQFF.

V and J are TRBV29-1 and TRBJ1-1. The CDR3 totals 12 residues. CDR1 is SQVTM, CDR2 ANQGSEA, per germline. The CDR3 sequence: CSAFGPHTEAFF.

The V and J genes are TRBV28 and TRBJ1-1. Looked up from germline, CDR1 is MDHEN and CDR2 is SYDVKM. The CDR3 is 14 amino acids. CDR3 amino acids: CASSFLSRNTEAFF.

The rearrangement joins TRBV12-3 or TRBV12-4 to TRBJ2-2; TCRdb designates TRBD1, a call that cannot be tested without DNA. CDR3 size: 15 residues. The CDR3 region is CASSFRVGGTGELFF.

This chain joins TRBV20-1 and TRBJ1-1; the TCRdb call, TRBD1, lacks DNA for checking. The CDR3 length is 13 residues. Germline lookup yields CDR1 DFQATT and CDR2 SNEGSKA (reference sequence). CDR3 residues: CSAKTGMGTEAFF.

The genes are TRBV6-5 and TRBJ2-1. Germline V gene data show CDR1 as MNHEY and CDR2 as SVGAGI. The CDR3 consists of 15 residues. CDR3 region: CASSQYTSSYNEQFF.

J is TRBJ2-2 and V is TRBV5-1; TCRdb designates TRBD2, a call that cannot be tested without DNA. The CDR3 consists of 16 residues. Germline V lookup: CDR1 SGHRS, CDR2 YFSETQ. This CDR3 reads CASSPGLAINTGELFF.

This chain connects TRBV28 to TRBJ2-1; absent DNA, TCRdb's TRBD1 call cannot be checked. The CDR3 runs to 14 residues. Germline V CDR1 and CDR2: MDHEN, SYDVKM. The CDR3 loop is CASSFNRAGDEQFF.

The chain couples TRBV28 to TRBJ2-5; the TRBD1 assignment by TCRdb is unverifiable without DNA. Germline V CDR1 and CDR2: MDHEN, SYDVKM. The CDR3 spans 16 residues. This CDR3 reads CASSSLQGSGVETQYF.

The chain links TRBV7-6 to TRBJ2-7; TCRdb indicates TRBD2, and absent DNA this call remains unverified. Germline V lookup: CDR1 SGHVS, CDR2 FNYEAQ. CDR3 length: 13 residues. The chain's CDR3 is CASSRGPPYEQYF.

The chain is built from TRBV14 and TRBJ1-2; TCRdb gives TRBD1 as the D gene, but with no DNA this cannot be confirmed. CDR3 length: 15 residues. CDR1 and CDR2 from the germline V gene are SGHDN and FVKESK. This CDR3 reads CASSRTRQDVYGYTF.

The chain links TRBV12-3 or TRBV12-4 to TRBJ2-5; the D call of TRBD1 rests on TCRdb alone, since no DNA is present to check it. CDR3 size: 15 residues. CDR3 loop: CASSLSGFGGETQYF.

The V call is TRBV5-1, the J call TRBJ2-3; TCRdb's D gene call, TRBD1, goes unchecked for lack of DNA. The germline V gene has CDR1 SGHRS and CDR2 YFSETQ. The CDR3 runs 13 residues. The CDR3: CASTKGSPDTQYF.

The chain employs TRBV7-6 and TRBJ2-5. The V gene's germline CDR1 is SGHVS and CDR2 FNYEAQ. The length of the CDR3 is 17 residues. The CDR3 reads CASSLVEGRTDAETQYF. The variable domain in full, with the rest retrieved from reference TRBV7-6 and TRBJ2-5, is GAGVSQSPRYKVTKRGQDVALRCDPISGHVSLYWYRQALGQGPEFLTYFNYEAQQDKSGLPNDRFSAERPEGSISTLTIQRTEQRDSAMYRCASSLVEGRTDAETQYFGPGTRLLVL.

The chain combines TRBV5-6 with TRBJ1-5; TCRdb outputs TRBD1, but without DNA this stays unchecked. The CDR3 is made up of 16 amino acids. Germline loops: CDR1 SGHDT, CDR2 YYEEEE. CDR3 residues: CASSLGGQGAPQPQHF.

The chain employs TRBV20-1 and TRBJ2-2; with no DNA, the TCRdb D assignment of TRBD2 cannot be verified. The CDR3 contains 17 residues. Germline CDR1 is DFQATT and CDR2 is SNEGSKA (reference sequence). The CDR3 spells CSASLAGDLFVAGELFF.